This T cell receptor (beta chain) originates from a study of cytomegalovirus exposure and HLA in healthy donors. Both 60 Vbeta primers and 13 Jbeta primers went into the PCR. The assay was immunoSEQ multiplex PCR, and TCRdb's table has in-frame clones only and misses some. The table has approximately 150,000 clones, about 80% seen once. The clonotype originates from a woman in her thirties or forties in good health and CMV-seronegative. Sequences were obtained from PBMCs.

CDR3 DNA sequence: TGTGCCAGCAGCCCCGCCTTAGACAGCTATGGCTACACCTTC. Translating gives CASSPALDSYGYTF. The V gene is TRBV7-9, the J gene TRBJ1-2, with D perhaps TRBD1 (5 bases). Trimming took off 5 bases at V and 4 bases at J, with 14 bases between the two ends. The CDR3 runs to 14 residues. Germline V gene lookup returns CDR1 SEHNR and CDR2 FQNEAQ (reference sequence).